This T cell receptor beta chain was recovered during a study of cytomegalovirus exposure and HLA in healthy donors. Whole-study findings and limits: Three chains linked to CMV were shown in vitro to be specific for CMV antigens.

Remarks on this clone: The antigen is not known.

Germline CDR1 reads SEHNR; CDR2 reads FQNEAQ (reference sequence). The CDR3 is made up of 14 amino acids. V gave up 6 bases and J gave up 3 bases, with 15 bases separating them. Sequencing was performed with immunoSEQ multiplex PCR; in TCRdb, only in-frame clones are kept and a portion is missing. The sample has more than 55,000 clones, 94% seen once. The specimen sequenced was PBMCs. This sequence was found in a woman aged 18-35 years in good health and CMV-seronegative. V gene TRBV7-9 combines with J gene TRBJ2-7; weak D call: TRBD1 (5 bases). The CDR3 spells CASSGIQGYYEQYF. In nucleotides, the CDR3 is TGTGCCAGCAGTGGAATCCAGGGCTACTACGAGCAGTACTTC. Looking up the rest from reference TRBV7-9 and TRBJ2-7 gives the full variable domain: DTGVSQNPRHKITKRGQNVTFRCDPISEHNRLYWYRQTLGQGPEFLTYFQNEAQLEKSRLLSDRFSAERPKGSFSTLEIQRTEQGDSAMYLCASSGIQGYYEQYFGPGTRLTVT.